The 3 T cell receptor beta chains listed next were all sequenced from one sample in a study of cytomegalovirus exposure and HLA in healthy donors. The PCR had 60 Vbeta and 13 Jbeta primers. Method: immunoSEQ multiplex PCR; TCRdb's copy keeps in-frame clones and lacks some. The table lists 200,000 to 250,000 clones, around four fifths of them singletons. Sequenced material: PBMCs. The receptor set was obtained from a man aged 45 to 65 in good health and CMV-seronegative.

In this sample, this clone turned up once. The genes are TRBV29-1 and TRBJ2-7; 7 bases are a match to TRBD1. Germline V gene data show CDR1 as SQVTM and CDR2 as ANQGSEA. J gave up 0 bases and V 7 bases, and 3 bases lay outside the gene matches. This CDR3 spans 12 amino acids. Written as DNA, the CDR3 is TGCAGCGCGGGACAGAACTCCTACGAGCAGTACTTC. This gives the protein CSAGQNSYEQYF.

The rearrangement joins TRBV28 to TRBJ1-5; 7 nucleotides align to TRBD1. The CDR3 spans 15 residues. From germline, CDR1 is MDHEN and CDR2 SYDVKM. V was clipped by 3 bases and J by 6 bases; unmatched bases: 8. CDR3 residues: CASSFGQGVGQPQHF. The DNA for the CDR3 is TGTGCCAGCAGTTTTGGGCAGGGGGTGGGTCAGCCCCAGCATTTT.

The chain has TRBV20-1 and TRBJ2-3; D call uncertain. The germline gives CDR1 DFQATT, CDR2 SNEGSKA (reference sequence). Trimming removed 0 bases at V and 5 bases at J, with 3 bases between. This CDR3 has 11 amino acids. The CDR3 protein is CSARDKDTQYF. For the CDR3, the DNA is TGCAGTGCTAGAGATAAAGATACGCAGTATTTT.